The 11 T cell receptor beta chains below were found in one sample sequenced in a study of CD8 T cells in Susac syndrome. Random-hexamer reverse transcription was applied to about 0.45 to 1 ug RNA. TCRdb fed the immunoSEQ multiplex PCR reads into MiXCR, producing one record per CDR3 protein. The sample records 130,000 to 150,000 distinct CDR3 sequences, nearly 95% being singletons. What was sequenced was CD8+ T cells from PBMCs. All receptors derive from a human donor in good health.

The chain couples TRBV27 to TRBJ2-1; tentatively, D is TRBD1 (5 bases). The length of the CDR3 is 14 residues. Trimming took 7 bases from V and 6 from J, leaving 16 bases between them. Germline CDR1 is MNHEY and CDR2 is SMNVEV (reference sequence). The CDR3 DNA is TGTGCCAGCAAGGGGAAGGGATCGTTCAATGAGCAGTTCTTC. As protein: CASKGKGSFNEQFF.

The chain combines TRBV29-1 with TRBJ2-2; D not certain. Germline CDR1 is SQVTM and CDR2 is ANQGSEA. The CDR3 runs 12 residues. The V end lost 4 bases, the J end lost 4 bases, and 7 bases lay between the germline ends. The CDR3 DNA reads as TGCAGCGTTGTTTGGGCCACCGGGGAGCTGTTTTTT. Its protein is CSVVWATGELFF.

The chain recombines TRBV20-1 with TRBJ2-1; D possibly corresponds to TRBD1 (5 bases). Trimming took off 0 bases at V and 7 bases at J, with 10 bases between the two ends. This CDR3 spans 13 amino acids. Looked up from germline, CDR1 is DFQATT and CDR2 is SNEGSKA (reference sequence). The CDR3 here is CSARDLKGNEQFF. CDR3 DNA: TGCAGTGCTAGAGATCTAAAGGGGAATGAGCAGTTCTTC.

The chain carries TRBV7-6 and TRBJ2-1, with D hard to call. Trimming took off 5 bases at V and 5 bases at J, with 7 bases between the two ends. From germline, CDR1 is SGHVS and CDR2 FNYEAQ. This CDR3 contains 12 residues. The CDR3 region is CASSPSDNEQFF. In DNA form, the CDR3 reads TGTGCCAGCAGCCCAAGTGACAATGAGCAGTTCTTC.

This clonotype was seen once. This sequence joins TRBV14 and TRBJ2-1; unclear D gene. CDR3 length: 13 residues. The V gene's germline CDR1 is SGHDN and CDR2 FVKESK. V lost 3 bases and J lost 5, with 8 bases in between. CDR3 loop: CASSQGFNNEQFF. In nucleotides, the CDR3 is TGTGCCAGCAGCCAGGGGTTTAACAATGAGCAGTTCTTC. Supplemented by reference TRBV14 and TRBJ2-1, the full variable domain reads EAGVTQFPSHSVIEKGQTVTLRCDPISGHDNLYWYRRVMGKEIKFLLHFVKESKQDESGMPNNRFLAERTGGTYSTLKVQPAELEDSGVYFCASSQGFNNEQFFGPGTRLTVL.

The rearrangement uses TRBV12-3 or TRBV12-4 and TRBJ2-1; TRBD2 might be the D (5 bases). The CDR3 runs 14 residues. V lost 10 bases and J lost 9, with 22 bases in between. Written as DNA, the CDR3 is TGTGCCATCACGTCCAGCGGCGGTCCGGGTGAGCAGTTCTTC. It encodes CAITSSGGPGEQFF.

The chain joins TRBV20-1 to TRBJ2-1, with D perhaps given as TRBD1 or TRBD2 (5 bases each). Trimming stripped 2 bases from V and 9 bases from J, with 14 bases between. The V gene's germline CDR1 is DFQATT and CDR2 SNEGSKA (reference sequence). CDR3 length equals 13 residues. This chain's CDR3 is CSARWSVGVEQFF. CDR3 DNA: TGCAGTGCTAGATGGTCGGTGGGGGTTGAGCAGTTCTTC.

In this sample, this clonotype turned up once. The chain couples TRBV5-6 to TRBJ2-7, with 7 bases that match TRBD2. The V and J ends lost 2 bases and 1 base, in that order; junction bases with no gene match: 6. The germline gives CDR1 SGHDT, CDR2 YYEEEE. CDR3 length: 15 amino acids. The CDR3 nucleotides read TGTGCCAGCAGCTTTGGGCTAGCGGAGTCCTACGAGCAGTACTTC. Translated, it gives CASSFGLAESYEQYF.

This chain uses TRBV7-2 with TRBJ2-1, with 8 bases that match TRBD2. This CDR3 comprises 15 residues. The germline CDR1 and CDR2 sequences are SGHTA and FQGNSA. Unmatched junction bases numbered 2, after V lost 1 base and J lost 3 bases. Written as DNA, the CDR3 is TGTGCCAGCAGCTTAGAGGGACTAGTCTACAATGAGCAGTTCTTC. Its translation: CASSLEGLVYNEQFF.

The chain combines TRBV29-1 with TRBJ2-1; TRBD2 matches 8 bases. This CDR3 is 13 amino acids long. Germline V lookup: CDR1 SQVTM, CDR2 ANQGSEA. For the CDR3, the DNA is TGCGGAATCATAGCGGGACCGCGCTATGAGCAGTTCTTC. Encoded protein: CGIIAGPRYEQFF.

The CDR3 spells CASSLAGPSGETQYF. In nucleotides, the CDR3 is TGTGCCAGCAGCTTAGCGGGGCCCTCGGGGGAGACCCAGTACTTC. The chain couples TRBV7-9 to TRBJ2-5; either TRBD1 or TRBD2 may supply D (5 bases each). Germline CDR1 SEHNR, CDR2 FQNEAQ (reference sequence). The CDR3 spans 15 residues. The ends were cut back, 0 bases at V and 5 bases at J, with 13 bases in the middle.